The sequence of this TCR beta chain was determined in a study of CD8+ T cells in alopecia areata. Study results and caveats: Relative to mice, TCR sharing across patients was less clear, a difference possibly HLA-related.

Extracted RNA was reverse transcribed into cDNA, the sequencing template. The repertoire was sequenced with immunoSEQ multiplex PCR; TCRdb's copy has only in-frame clones and lacks some. The sample yields around 100,000 clones, without any singletons. The CDR3 is 15 residues long. The V gene's germline CDR1 is NSHNY and CDR2 SYGAGN. The V gene lost 3 bases and the J gene lost 3 bases, with 10 bases spanning the gap. This clone has only a few counts. The antigen remains undetermined. TCRdb's protein does not match the DNA translation at residue 12; the protein provided is translated from the DNA. Gene names and germline match the mouse. The read terminates 3 residues ahead of where the CDR3 ends, so the germline J gene completes it.

This chain connects TRBV13-1 to TRBJ1-6; tentative D call: TRBD1 (6 bases). TRBJ1-6 carries the ORF label, with uncertain function. This TCR came from a C3H/HeJ mouse with alopecia areata. MHC haplotype of the strain: H2-k. Specimen: lesional skin. CDR3 loop: CASSGGQFYNSPLYF. The DNA read from the CDR3 is TGTGCCAGCAGTGGTGGACAGTTCTATAATTCGCCC.